Given below is one TCR beta chain in context. This sample was included in a study of breast tumors, draining lymph nodes, adjacent tissues. TCRdb reprocessed the multiplex PCR reads via MiXCR and lists one record per CDR3 protein. The data hold tens of thousands of distinct CDR3 sequences, with less than 65% observed a single time. CDR3 length equals 15 residues. Trimming removed 3 bases at V and 1 base at J, with 16 bases between. Germline CDR1 DFQATT, CDR2 SNEGSKA (reference sequence). The TCR sequence derives from a female donor with breast cancer. Some clones in this sample may be carry-over from other donors' samples. The chain joins TRBV20-1 to TRBJ2-7, with D possibly being TRBD1 (6 bases). Sequenced sample: breast tumor tissue. CDR3: CSASLPPTGSYEQYF. The CDR3 DNA is TGCAGTGCTAGCCTACCTCCTACAGGGTCCTACGAGCAGTACTTC.